The clone carrying this T cell receptor beta chain was detected a few times. Which cohort a participant joined came from the clinical history participants gave. After removal of 3 bases from V and 6 bases from J, the junction contained 9 bases not matched to a gene. The CDR3 runs 14 residues. Germline V gene lookup returns CDR1 SGDLS and CDR2 YYNGEE. In the study's own analysis: Estimated nucleated cell counts came from reference gene primer amplification. Clones were read by immunoSEQ multiplex PCR, and TCRdb kept only the in-frame ones, dropping some. V, J and clone size are those of that table, while D and trimming were read from the DNA. The profile shows fewer than 20,000 clones, approximately 89% of them singletons. This record comes from a study of blood T cell repertoires in COVID-19. Study-level background: Sites across the United States, Italy and Spain contributed samples from acute and convalescent COVID-19. PBMCs, B-cell-depleted T cells, or T cells were the source of the cDNA or gDNA that made up the material.

The TCR sequence derives from a woman in her thirties who had recovered from COVID-19. Sequences were obtained from PBMCs or T cells enriched from blood (not recorded which). This sequence joins TRBV9 and TRBJ2-7; 7 bases are a match to TRBD1. Written as DNA, the CDR3 is TGTGCCAGCAGCGGGACGACAGGGTGGGGCGAGCAGTACTTC. This encodes CASSGTTGWGEQYF.